What follows are 5 T cell receptor beta chains derived from one specimen sequenced in a study of T cells after yellow fever vaccination. TCRdb fed the 5' RACE reads into MiXCR, producing one record per CDR3 protein. The table includes about 320,000 distinct CDR3 sequences, approximately 4% detected once. Sequences were derived from PBMCs, sampled 15 days after the yellow fever booster vaccination. These receptors originate from a man younger than 35 who received the YFV17D yellow fever vaccine.

Details on this clonotype: It may be a read error: a sequence one base away is much more abundant. The CDR3 DNA reads as TGTGCCAGCAGCCCCAGCGGAGGGGGCGCTGGGGCCATCGTCCTGACTTTC. Protein: CASSPSGGGAGAIVLTF. The chain combines TRBV4-2 with TRBJ2-6; the D gene is possibly TRBD1 (7 bases). The CDR3 totals 17 residues. From germline, CDR1 is LGHNA and CDR2 YNFKEQ.

V is TRBV4-2 and J is TRBJ2-1; unclear D gene. Trimming pared 5 bases from V and 6 bases from J, leaving 20 bases between. Germline V lookup: CDR1 LGHNA, CDR2 YNFKEQ. This CDR3 has 16 residues. CDR3 nucleotides: TGTGCCAGCAGCTTAGTTGTCGGCCTCTTGGGCAATGAGCAGTTCTTC. It encodes CASSLVVGLLGNEQFF.

In this sample, this clonotype turned up a few times. The J gene is TRBJ2-1, the V gene TRBV7-3; 8 positions match TRBD2. Germline V gene data show CDR1 as SGHTA and CDR2 as FQGTGA. This CDR3 is 15 amino acids long. With V trimmed by 4 bases and J by 8 bases, 10 bases remained unmatched. The CDR3 protein is CASSSPGTSVDEQFF. In DNA, the CDR3 is TGTGCCAGCAGCTCCCCCGGGACTAGTGTGGATGAGCAGTTCTTC.

This clonotype was counted ten times or more. J is TRBJ1-2 and V is TRBV5-1, with D possibly matching TRBD1 (6 bases). This CDR3 is built from 15 residues. Germline V gene data show CDR1 as SGHRS and CDR2 as YFSETQ. Trimming pared 2 bases from V and 4 bases from J, leaving 15 bases between. CDR3 amino acids: CASSLYGGGFYGYTF. The CDR3 region has the DNA TGCGCCAGCAGCTTATATGGAGGGGGTTTCTATGGCTACACCTTC.

This clonotype was detected ten times or more. The chain couples TRBV12-3 or TRBV12-4 to TRBJ2-7; the D gene is possibly TRBD2 (5 bases). The V gene lost 10 bases and the J gene lost 5 bases, with 18 bases spanning the gap. The CDR3 contains 13 residues. Written as DNA, the CDR3 is TGTGCCATCTCAAGGACTTCGAAAAACGAGCAGTACTTC. Its translation: CAISRTSKNEQYF.